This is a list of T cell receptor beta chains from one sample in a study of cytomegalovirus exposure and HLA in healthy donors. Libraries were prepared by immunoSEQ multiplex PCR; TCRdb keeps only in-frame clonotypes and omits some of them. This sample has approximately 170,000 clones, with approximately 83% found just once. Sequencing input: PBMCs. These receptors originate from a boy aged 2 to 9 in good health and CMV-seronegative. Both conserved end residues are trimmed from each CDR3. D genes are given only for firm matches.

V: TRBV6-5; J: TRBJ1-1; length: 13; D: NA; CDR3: ASSYMAGIGAEAF
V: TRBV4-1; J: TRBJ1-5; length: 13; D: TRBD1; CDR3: ASSLDRASNQPQH
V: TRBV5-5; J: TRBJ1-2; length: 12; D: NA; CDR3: ASSQDSTNYGYT
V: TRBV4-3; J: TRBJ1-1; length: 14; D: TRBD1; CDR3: ASSQEGTGMNTEAF
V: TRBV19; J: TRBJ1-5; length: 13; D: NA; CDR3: ASSSLREIYQPQH
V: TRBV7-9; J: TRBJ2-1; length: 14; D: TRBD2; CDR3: ASSTEGGGPNNEQF
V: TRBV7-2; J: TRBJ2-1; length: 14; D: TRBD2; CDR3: ASSLVGTTYYNEQF
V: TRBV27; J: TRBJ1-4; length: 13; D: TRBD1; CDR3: ASRRGGTANEKLF
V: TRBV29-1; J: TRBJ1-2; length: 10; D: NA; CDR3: SVELGGQGYT
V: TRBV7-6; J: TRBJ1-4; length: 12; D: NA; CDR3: ASSSLGGNEKLF
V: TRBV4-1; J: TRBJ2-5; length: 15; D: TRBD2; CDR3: ASSQDRVAGGQETQY